One and the same sample provided the 32 T cell receptor beta chains below, sequenced in a study of shared clonotypes between healthy human individuals. Sequencing used immunoSEQ multiplex PCR; TCRdb keeps in-frame clones, though not all of them. The sample contains about 2.3 million clones, 85% to 95% of which appear only once. Specimen: naive CD4+ T cells from PBMCs. Subset indicated: CD45RA+ positively selected. The receptor source for this set is a man between 18 and 35 years old in good health. Some clones in this sample may be carry-over from other donors' samples.

The chain carries TRBV28 and TRBJ2-7; TRBD2 aligns across 8 bases. Trimming removed 8 bases from V and 0 bases from J; junction bases left unmatched: 9. CDR1 MDHEN and CDR2 SYDVKM come from the germline V gene. This CDR3 region has 15 residues. This CDR3 reads CASALGGASSYEQYF. The CDR3 DNA follows: TGTGCCAGCGCCCTCGGGGGGGCAAGCTCCTACGAGCAGTACTTC. The whole variable domain, filled in from reference TRBV28 and TRBJ2-7, reads DVKVTQSSRYLVKRTGEKVFLECVQDMDHENMFWYRQDPGLGLRLIYFSYDVKMKEKGDIPEGYSVSREKKERFSLILESASTNQTSMYLCASALGGASSYEQYFGPGTRLTVT.

The rearrangement links TRBV6-1 to TRBJ2-1, with D tentatively TRBD2 (6 bases). Between the trimmed V and J ends, which lost 5 bases and 8 bases, there was a span of 13 bases. Germline V gene lookup returns CDR1 MNHNS and CDR2 SASEGT. The length of the CDR3 is 13 residues. CDR3 sequence (DNA): TGTGCCAGCAGTTCTCCTAGGAGGGATGAGCAGTTCTTC. Translation: CASSSPRRDEQFF.

This clone was picked up one time. This sequence joins TRBV7-3 and TRBJ2-1; 8 bases are shared with TRBD2. V lost 1 base, J lost 8 bases, and 10 bases stayed unmatched. Germline loops: CDR1 SGHTA, CDR2 FQGTGA. The length of the CDR3 is 16 residues. CDR3 nucleotides: TGTGCCAGCAGCTTAAGGCGGGAGGCCCCGGGGGATGAGCAGTTCTTC. Its protein is CASSLRREAPGDEQFF.

This clone was observed once. The chain links TRBV12-2 to TRBJ2-7; the DNA was not used to check the table's D call, TRBD2. TRBV12-2 is shown as a pseudogene. The CDR3 is 19 amino acids. The CDR3 sequence: CASRLEARYGRPLSYEQYF. As DNA, the CDR3 is TGTGCAAGTCGCTTGGAAGCAAGGTACGGGAGACCCCTCTCCTACGAGCAGTACTTC.

V is TRBV7-9 and J is TRBJ2-7; no clear D gene. Germline loops: CDR1 SEHNR, CDR2 FQNEAQ (reference sequence). Trimming cost V 8 bases and J 2 bases, with 10 bases left between them. CDR3 length equals 12 residues. For the CDR3, the DNA is TGTGCCAGCCGCGAAGAGGCCTACGAGCAGTACTTC. Its translation: CASREEAYEQYF.

The CDR3 nucleotides are TGTGCCAGCAGCTCACAGCGGGGATCCTACGAGCAGTACTTC. Amino acid sequence: CASSSQRGSYEQYF. V usage is TRBV11-2 and J usage is TRBJ2-7; 7 nucleotides match TRBD2. CDR3 size: 14 residues. Germline V gene lookup returns CDR1 SGHAT and CDR2 FQNNGV. With V trimmed by 4 bases and J by 1 base, 4 bases remained unmatched.

This clone was found a few times. The chain recombines TRBV4-2 with TRBJ1-1, with D perhaps matching TRBD1 (5 bases). The length of the CDR3 is 12 residues. V shed 1 base and J shed 7 bases, with 7 bases lying between them. The germline V gene encodes CDR1 LGHNA and CDR2 YNFKEQ. In DNA form, the CDR3 reads TGTGCCAGCAGCCAAGGGGGGTATGAAGCTTTCTTT. Translated: CASSQGGYEAFF.

The V call is TRBV7-9, the J call TRBJ1-4; D unclear. The CDR3 runs 14 residues. Germline lookup yields CDR1 SEHNR and CDR2 FQNEAQ (reference sequence). Trimming pared 5 bases from V and 4 bases from J, leaving 11 bases between. Here the CDR3 DNA reads TGTGCCAGCAGCCGACCGGGGATTAATGAAAAACTGTTTTTT. Protein product: CASSRPGINEKLFF.

The gene calls are TRBV28 and TRBJ2-1; maybe TRBD1 (6 bases). CDR3 size: 14 residues. V lost 6 bases, J lost 12 bases, and 21 bases lay in between. Germline-derived CDR1 and CDR2 are MDHEN and SYDVKM. CDR3 DNA: TGTGCCAGCAGGACGCCAGGGGTTGGTAAAGGGCAGTTCTTC. As protein: CASRTPGVGKGQFF.

The rearrangement links TRBV4-1 to TRBJ2-4; a weak D match, TRBD1 (6 bases). CDR1 is MGHRA and CDR2 is YSYEKL in the germline V gene. The CDR3 extends over 18 amino acids. V was trimmed by 3 bases and J by 0 bases, leaving 18 bases between them. CDR3 in amino acids: CASSQTIRTASAKNIQYF. The CDR3 coding sequence is TGCGCCAGCAGCCAGACCATACGGACAGCATCAGCCAAAAACATTCAGTACTTC.

The chain has TRBV23-1 and TRBJ1-1; D uncertain. TRBV23-1 is an open reading frame, and its role is uncertain. Trimming cost V 10 bases and J 6 bases, with 12 bases left between them. This CDR3 spans 11 amino acids. For the CDR3, the DNA is TGCGCCAAAAGAAGGACGGCTGAAGCTTTCTTT. Protein sequence: CAKRRTAEAFF.

For this clone: Different DNA sequences within this sample yield the same CDR3. The rearrangement uses TRBV28 and TRBJ1-5; D is ambiguous. V was pared by 5 bases and J by 7 bases, with 9 bases between. This CDR3 has 12 residues. Germline CDR1 is MDHEN and CDR2 is SYDVKM. The CDR3 region is CASSPSGQPQHF. Here the CDR3 DNA reads TGTGCCAGCAGTCCCAGTGGGCAGCCCCAGCATTTT.

V usage is TRBV7-2 and J usage is TRBJ2-7; TRBD2 matches 9 bases. The CDR3 runs to 16 residues. Germline V gene lookup returns CDR1 SGHTA and CDR2 FQGNSA. The J segment lost 7 bases and the V segment lost 4 bases, leaving 14 bases of the junction unmatched. CDR3 protein: CASSSPGLATGPEQYF. As DNA, the CDR3 is TGTGCCAGCAGCTCACCAGGACTAGCGACAGGCCCTGAGCAGTACTTC.

The V and J genes are TRBV6-1 and TRBJ1-4, with TRBD1 identical over 9 bases. The germline V gene encodes CDR1 MNHNS and CDR2 SASEGT. V shed 9 bases and J 6 bases; nucleotides not matched to a gene: 8. This CDR3 is built from 14 residues. CDR3 sequence (DNA): TGTGCCAGTACAACAGGGGGCGGGTATGAAAAACTGTTTTTT. It is translated as CASTTGGGYEKLFF.

This clone was seen just once. The chain has TRBV9 and TRBJ2-7; D is tentatively TRBD1 or TRBD2 (5 bases each). Germline CDR1 SGDLS, CDR2 YYNGEE. The CDR3 totals 14 residues. V was clipped by 4 bases and J by 5 bases, with 16 bases between them. CDR3 sequence reads: CASSLWTRGHEQYF. CDR3 in DNA: TGTGCCAGCAGCCTCTGGACACGGGGCCACGAGCAGTACTTC. Combining the CDR3 with reference TRBV9 and TRBJ2-7 gives the whole variable domain DSGVTQTPKHLITATGQRVTLRCSPRSGDLSVYWYQQSLDQGLQFLIQYYNGEERAKGNILERFSAQQFPDLHSELNLSSLELGDSALYFCASSLWTRGHEQYFGPGTRLTVT.

This chain connects TRBV5-6 to TRBJ2-3, with 9 positions matching TRBD1. The CDR3 has 16 amino acids. With 4 bases clipped from V and 4 bases from J, the junction kept 10 bases outside the gene matches. CDR1 SGHDT and CDR2 YYEEEE come from the germline V gene. For the CDR3, the DNA is TGTGCCAGCAGCCTGACGACAGGGGGTTTGGCAGATACGCAGTATTTT. Translated, it gives CASSLTTGGLADTQYF.

The chain employs TRBV6-1 and TRBJ2-7; the D gene could be TRBD1 or TRBD2 (5 bases each). V was pared by 6 bases and J by 0 bases, with 12 bases between. Per germline, CDR1 MNHNS and CDR2 SASEGT. This CDR3 is built from 14 residues. The CDR3 is CASSSIGASYEQYF. The CDR3 nucleotides read TGTGCCAGCAGCTCGATCGGGGCCTCCTACGAGCAGTACTTC.

This clone was detected only once. The rearrangement links TRBV28 to TRBJ1-1; 9 bases match TRBD1. CDR3 length equals 17 residues. V lost 5 bases, J lost 4 bases, and 14 bases stayed unmatched. Per the germline V gene, CDR1 is MDHEN and CDR2 is SYDVKM. The CDR3, as DNA: TGTGCCAGCAGTCTAGGTGGAAACAGGGGGCTCAGCACTGAAGCTTTCTTT. Encoded protein: CASSLGGNRGLSTEAFF.

The chain uses TRBV7-3 and TRBJ1-1; D unresolved. V lost 2 bases to trimming and J lost 8 bases, with 9 bases between them. CDR3 size: 12 residues. Germline V gene sequence: CDR1 SGHTA, CDR2 FQGTGA. The CDR3 reads CASSLEPGEAFF. As DNA, the CDR3 is TGTGCCAGCAGCTTAGAGCCAGGAGAAGCTTTCTTT.

V and J are TRBV9 and TRBJ1-5, with a weak D call TRBD1 (5 bases). This CDR3 has 15 residues. V was clipped by 5 bases and J by 6 bases, with 18 bases between them. Germline V gene sequence: CDR1 SGDLS, CDR2 YYNGEE. The CDR3 region has the DNA TGTGCCAGCAGTGAGACAGCGATGGTAGGTCAGCCCCAGCATTTT. Translating gives CASSETAMVGQPQHF. Complete variable domain (other parts from reference TRBV9 and TRBJ1-5): DSGVTQTPKHLITATGQRVTLRCSPRSGDLSVYWYQQSLDQGLQFLIQYYNGEERAKGNILERFSAQQFPDLHSELNLSSLELGDSALYFCASSETAMVGQPQHFGDGTRLSIL.

This chain joins TRBV5-1 and TRBJ1-2, with D possibly matching TRBD1 (6 bases). The CDR3 loop spans 13 amino acids. V gave up 4 bases and J gave up 8 bases, with 15 bases separating them. From germline, CDR1 is SGHRS and CDR2 YFSETQ. CDR3 in DNA: TGCGCCAGCAGCATAGATAGGGGGGGCGGCTACACCTTC. Amino acids: CASSIDRGGGYTF.

With respect to this clone: Distinct nucleotide sequences in the sample also encode this CDR3. The J gene is TRBJ1-1, the V gene TRBV30; unclear D gene. Germline V gene data show CDR1 as GTSNPN and CDR2 as SVGIG (reference sequence). The length of the CDR3 is 12 residues. V gave up 2 bases and J gave up 1 base, with 5 bases separating them. CDR3 coding DNA: TGTGCCTGGAGTCCCGCGAACACTGAAGCTTTCTTT. This translates into CAWSPANTEAFF.

The J gene is TRBJ2-1, the V gene TRBV28, with D unresolved. The CDR3 sequence is 16 residues long. Germline V gene data show CDR1 as MDHEN and CDR2 as SYDVKM. Trimming left V 7 bases short and J 0 bases short, with 16 bases between. CDR3 loop: CASTRLPWSSYNEQFF. In DNA, the CDR3 is TGTGCCAGCACCCGTCTACCCTGGAGCTCCTACAATGAGCAGTTCTTC.

Turning to this clone: This sample includes further DNA sequences coding for the same CDR3. The CDR3, as DNA: TGTGCCAGTAGTATAAGGACGGGAACCTACGAGCAGTACTTC. Protein product: CASSIRTGTYEQYF. The V and J genes are TRBV19 and TRBJ2-7, with D possibly being TRBD2 (5 bases). V gave up 2 bases and J gave up 2 bases, with 10 bases separating them. The CDR3 is 14 residues long. Germline V lookup: CDR1 LNHDA, CDR2 SQIVND (reference sequence).

The chain has TRBV5-6 and TRBJ1-1; TRBD1 might be the D (6 bases). Germline CDR1 is SGHDT and CDR2 is YYEEEE. This CDR3 spans 15 amino acids. Trimming cost V 2 bases and J 6 bases, with 17 bases left between them. The DNA of the CDR3 is TGTGCCAGCAGCTTAAAGCAGGGGATCCGGGCTGAAGCTTTCTTT. It specifies CASSLKQGIRAEAFF.

The chain is built from TRBV28 and TRBJ2-3; D gene uncertain. The CDR3 extends over 17 amino acids. Germline CDR1 and CDR2: MDHEN and SYDVKM. V was trimmed by 8 bases and J by 0 bases, leaving 21 bases between them. The CDR3 is CASDLVGRYSSTDTQYF. CDR3 in DNA: TGTGCCAGCGATTTAGTAGGCCGTTACTCTAGCACAGATACGCAGTATTTT. The full variable domain, in which reference TRBV28 and TRBJ2-3 provide the parts outside the CDR3, is DVKVTQSSRYLVKRTGEKVFLECVQDMDHENMFWYRQDPGLGLRLIYFSYDVKMKEKGDIPEGYSVSREKKERFSLILESASTNQTSMYLCASDLVGRYSSTDTQYFGPGTRLTVL.

The genes are TRBV4-2 and TRBJ1-4; maybe TRBD1 (6 bases). CDR3 length: 15 amino acids. With 0 bases removed from V and 7 bases from J, the gap between germline ends came to 12 bases. Germline V gene sequence: CDR1 LGHNA, CDR2 YNFKEQ. The CDR3 DNA reads as TGTGCCAGCAGCCAAGAGGCGGCAGGGGTTGAAAAACTGTTTTTT. Amino acid sequence: CASSQEAAGVEKLFF.

This clone has only one observation. The rearrangement uses TRBV6-5 and TRBJ2-5, with D maybe TRBD2 (6 bases). Trimming cost V 2 bases and J 4 bases, with 14 bases left between them. The CDR3 covers 15 residues. CDR1 is MNHEY and CDR2 is SVGAGI in the germline V gene. The CDR3 DNA is TGTGCCAGCAGTTACGGGGGGAGAGTAGGAGAGACCCAGTACTTC. It translates to CASSYGGRVGETQYF.

The chain has TRBV9 and TRBJ1-2; the D is unclear. The CDR3 runs to 15 residues. CDR1 SGDLS and CDR2 YYNGEE come from the germline V gene. Trimming left V 0 bases short and J 2 bases short, with 11 bases between. In nucleotides, the CDR3 is TGTGCCAGCAGCGTAGCTGTCCAGAGCAACTATGGCTACACCTTC. Amino acids: CASSVAVQSNYGYTF.

This clone was observed once. The chain has TRBV4-1 and TRBJ2-5; a weak D match, TRBD2 (5 bases). CDR1 and CDR2 from the germline V gene are MGHRA and YSYEKL. The CDR3 has 14 amino acids. Trimming took 6 bases from V and 5 from J, leaving 16 bases between them. CDR3 nucleotides: TGCGCCAGCAGTCAACCGGCGGGTTGGGAGACCCAGTACTTC. This gives the protein CASSQPAGWETQYF.

The rearrangement links TRBV5-1 to TRBJ2-5; possibly TRBD1 for D (5 bases). V dropped 1 base and J dropped 5 bases, with 12 bases sitting between them. The V gene's germline CDR1 is SGHRS and CDR2 YFSETQ. This CDR3 has 14 amino acids. The CDR3, as DNA: TGCGCCAGCAGCTTGAGAACAGGAATGGAGACCCAGTACTTC. Protein: CASSLRTGMETQYF.

The chain employs TRBV6-5 and TRBJ1-6; no definite D call. Per the germline V gene, CDR1 is MNHEY and CDR2 is SVGAGI. The V and J ends lost 0 bases and 7 bases respectively, with 10 bases between them. This CDR3 comprises 15 residues. Here the CDR3 DNA reads TGTGCCAGCAGTTACTCAGTCGGGTTGAATTCACCCCTCCACTTT. It is translated as CASSYSVGLNSPLHF.